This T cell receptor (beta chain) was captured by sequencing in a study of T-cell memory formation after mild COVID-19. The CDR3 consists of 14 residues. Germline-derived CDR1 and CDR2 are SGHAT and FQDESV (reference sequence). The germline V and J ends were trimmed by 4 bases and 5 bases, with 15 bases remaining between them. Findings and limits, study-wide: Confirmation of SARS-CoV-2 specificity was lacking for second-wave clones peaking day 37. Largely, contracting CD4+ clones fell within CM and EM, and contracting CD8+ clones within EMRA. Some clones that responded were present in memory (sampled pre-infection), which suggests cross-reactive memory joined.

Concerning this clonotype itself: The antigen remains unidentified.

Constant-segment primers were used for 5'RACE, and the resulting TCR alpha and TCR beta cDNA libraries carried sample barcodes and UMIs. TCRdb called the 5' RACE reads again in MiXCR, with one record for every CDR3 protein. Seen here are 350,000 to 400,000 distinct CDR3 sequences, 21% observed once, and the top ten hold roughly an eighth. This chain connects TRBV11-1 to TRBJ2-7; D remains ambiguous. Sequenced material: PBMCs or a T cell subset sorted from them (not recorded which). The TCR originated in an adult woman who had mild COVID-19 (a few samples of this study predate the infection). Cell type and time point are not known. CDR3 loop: CASSSASVGNEQYF. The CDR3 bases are TGTGCCAGCAGCTCCGCCTCAGTGGGGAACGAGCAGTACTTC. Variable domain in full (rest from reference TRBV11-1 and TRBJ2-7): EAEVAQSPRYKITEKSQAVAFWCDPISGHATLYWYRQILGQGPELLVQFQDESVVDDSQLPKDRFSAERLKGVDSTLKIQPAELGDSAMYLCASSSASVGNEQYFGPGTRLTVT.